The rows below give T cell receptor beta chains drawn from one sample of a study of T-cell reconstitution after alpha-beta-depleted transplantation in children. MiXCR, applied by TCRdb to the PCR reads, yields one record per CDR3 protein. The sample yields about 640,000 distinct CDR3 sequences, roughly 17% seen once. This material consisted of PBMCs from the stem cell graft donor, taken from the stem cell graft. Receptors originate from a human donor who donated a stem cell graft to a child with acute myeloid leukemia. The CDR3 runs from the conserved cysteine through the conserved F or W. D genes are given only for firm matches. Size is omitted from some rows. Given values are once, few, many or a class for expanded clones.

-	TRBV5-1	-	TRBJ2-1	CASSEYRVGLGSYNEQFF	TGCGCCAGCAGCGAATACAGGGTTGGGCTGGGCTCCTACAATGAGCAGTTCTTC
-	TRBV20-1	TRBD1	TRBJ2-5	CSAPGQGRFYQETQYF	TGCAGTGCACCTGGACAGGGGAGATTTTACCAAGAGACCCAGTACTTC
many	TRBV20-1	-	TRBJ1-1	CSALPLGRGNTEAFF	TGCAGTGCTCTCCCGCTGGGCAGGGGGAACACTGAAGCTTTCTTT
-	TRBV14	-	TRBJ1-6	CASSPDTHTLHF	TGTGCCAGCAGCCCCGATACTCACACCCTCCACTTT
few	TRBV12-3/TRBV12-4	TRBD2	TRBJ2-3	CASSSLGPTGGRTDTQYF	TGTGCCAGCAGTTCACTGGGCCCTACGGGGGGACGCACAGATACGCAGTATTTT
-	TRBV7-6	-	TRBJ1-5	CASSPEVSGNQPQHF	TGTGCCAGCAGCCCAGAGGTTTCGGGTAATCAGCCCCAGCATTTT
-	TRBV4-2	TRBD1	TRBJ1-4	CASSPRDRGPTNEKLFF	TGTGCCAGCAGCCCCCGGGACAGGGGACCAACTAATGAAAAACTGTTTTTT
many	TRBV20-1	TRBD1	TRBJ2-7	CSARPSETGEAYEQYF	TGCAGTGCTAGACCCTCTGAGACAGGGGAAGCGTACGAGCAGTACTTC
many	TRBV5-1	-	TRBJ1-5	CASSLDSPNQPQHF	TGCGCCAGCAGCTTGGATTCACCCAATCAGCCCCAGCATTTT
many	TRBV29-1	TRBD1	TRBJ1-4	CSVEPGGKNEKLFF	TGCAGCGTTGAACCAGGGGGGAAAAATGAAAAACTGTTTTTT
many	TRBV12-3/TRBV12-4	TRBD1	TRBJ1-5	CASSLNRGRLYSNQPQHF	TGTGCCAGCAGCCTCAACAGGGGGCGTCTGTATAGCAATCAGCCCCAGCATTTT
many	TRBV29-1	TRBD1	TRBJ1-1	CSATGDRMNTEAFF	TGCAGCGCGACAGGGGACAGGATGAACACTGAAGCTTTCTTT
few	TRBV11-2	TRBD1	TRBJ2-7	CASSPGQGGFEQYF	TGTGCCAGCAGCCCGGGACAGGGCGGGTTCGAGCAGTACTTC
many	TRBV29-1	-	TRBJ2-3	CSVGDTTDTQYF	TGCAGCGTTGGGGACACCACAGATACGCAGTATTTT
many	TRBV5-1	TRBD1	TRBJ1-1	CASSSSGTGPFMNTEAFF	TGCGCCAGCAGCTCCTCCGGGACAGGGCCTTTTATGAACACTGAAGCTTTCTTT
few	TRBV5-1	TRBD2	TRBJ2-3	CASSRQTSGETDTQYF	TGCGCCAGCAGCCGCCAGACTAGCGGGGAAACAGATACGCAGTATTTT
many	TRBV29-1	TRBD2	TRBJ2-3	CSVDRLAGADTQYF	TGCAGCGTTGATCGGCTAGCGGGCGCAGATACGCAGTATTTT
many	TRBV7-2	-	TRBJ1-1	CASSPYGSNTEAFF	TGTGCCAGCAGCCCTTACGGTTCGAACACTGAAGCTTTCTTT